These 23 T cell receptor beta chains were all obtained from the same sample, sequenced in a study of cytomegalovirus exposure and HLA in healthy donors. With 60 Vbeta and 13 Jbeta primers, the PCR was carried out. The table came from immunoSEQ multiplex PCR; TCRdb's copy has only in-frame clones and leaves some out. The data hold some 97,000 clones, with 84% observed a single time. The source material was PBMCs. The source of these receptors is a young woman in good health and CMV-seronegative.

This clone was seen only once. The CDR3 is CSALTQETQYF. Written as DNA, the CDR3 is TGCAGTGCCCTAACTCAAGAGACCCAGTACTTC. This chain joins TRBV20-1 and TRBJ2-5; unclear D gene. Trimming took off 6 bases at V and 2 bases at J, with 7 bases between the two ends. Germline-derived CDR1 and CDR2 are DFQATT and SNEGSKA (reference sequence). The CDR3 covers 11 residues.

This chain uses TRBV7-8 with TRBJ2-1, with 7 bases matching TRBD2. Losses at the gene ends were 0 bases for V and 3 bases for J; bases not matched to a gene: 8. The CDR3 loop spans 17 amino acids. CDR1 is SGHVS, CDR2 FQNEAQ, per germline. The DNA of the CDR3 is TGTGCCAGCAGCTTAGCGAGGGGCGGGAGTTTCTACAATGAGCAGTTCTTC. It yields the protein CASSLARGGSFYNEQFF. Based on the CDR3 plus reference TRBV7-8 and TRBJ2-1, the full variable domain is GAGVSQSPRYKVAKRGQDVALRCDPISGHVSLFWYQQALGQGPEFLTYFQNEAQLDKSGLPSDRFFAERPEGSVSTLKIQRTQQEDSAVYLCASSLARGGSFYNEQFFGPGTRLTVL.

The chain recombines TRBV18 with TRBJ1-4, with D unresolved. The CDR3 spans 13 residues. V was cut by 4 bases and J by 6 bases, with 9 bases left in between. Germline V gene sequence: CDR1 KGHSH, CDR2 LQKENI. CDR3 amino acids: CASSRGIDEKLFF. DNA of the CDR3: TGTGCCAGCTCACGCGGTATAGATGAAAAACTGTTTTTT.

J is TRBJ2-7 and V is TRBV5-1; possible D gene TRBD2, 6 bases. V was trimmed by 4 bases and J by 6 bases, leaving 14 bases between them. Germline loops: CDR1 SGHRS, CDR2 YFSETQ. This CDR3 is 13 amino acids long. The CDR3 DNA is TGCGCCAGCAGCCCGGGGGAGTGGAGCGAGCAGTACTTC. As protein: CASSPGEWSEQYF.

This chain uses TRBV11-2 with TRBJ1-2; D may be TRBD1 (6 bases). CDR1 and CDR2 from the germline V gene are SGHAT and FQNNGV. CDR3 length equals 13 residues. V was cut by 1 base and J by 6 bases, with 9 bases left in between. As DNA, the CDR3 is TGTGCCAGCAGCTTAGGACAGGTCAATGGCTACACCTTC. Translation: CASSLGQVNGYTF. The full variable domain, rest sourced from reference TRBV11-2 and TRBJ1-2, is EAGVAQSPRYKIIEKRQSVAFWCNPISGHATLYWYQQILGQGPKLLIQFQNNGVVDDSQLPKDRFSAERLKGVDSTLKIQPAKLEDSAVYLCASSLGQVNGYTFGSGTRLTVV.

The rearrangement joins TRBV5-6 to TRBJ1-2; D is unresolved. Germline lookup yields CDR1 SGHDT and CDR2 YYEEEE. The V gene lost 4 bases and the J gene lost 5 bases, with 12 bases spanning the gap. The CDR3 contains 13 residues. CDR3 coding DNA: TGTGCCAGCAGCCCCGAATACAGTTATGGCTACACCTTC. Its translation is CASSPEYSYGYTF.

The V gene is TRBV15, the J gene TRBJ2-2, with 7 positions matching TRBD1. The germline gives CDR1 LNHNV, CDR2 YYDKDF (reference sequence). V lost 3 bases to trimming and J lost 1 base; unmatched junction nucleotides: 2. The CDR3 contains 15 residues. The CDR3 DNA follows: TGTGCCACCAGCAGGGGACAGTTGAACACCGGGGAGCTGTTTTTT. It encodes CATSRGQLNTGELFF. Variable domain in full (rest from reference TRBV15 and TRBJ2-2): DAMVIQNPRYQVTQFGKPVTLSCSQTLNHNVMYWYQQKSSQAPKLLFHYYDKDFNNEADTPDNFQSRRPNTSFCFLDIRSPGLGDTAMYLCATSRGQLNTGELFFGEGSRLTVL.

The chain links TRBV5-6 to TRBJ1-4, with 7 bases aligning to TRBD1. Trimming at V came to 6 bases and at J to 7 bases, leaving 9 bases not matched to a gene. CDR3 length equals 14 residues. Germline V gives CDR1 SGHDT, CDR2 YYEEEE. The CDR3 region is CASTLDRVGEKLFF. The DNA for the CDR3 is TGTGCCAGCACCCTCGACAGGGTTGGTGAAAAACTGTTTTTT.

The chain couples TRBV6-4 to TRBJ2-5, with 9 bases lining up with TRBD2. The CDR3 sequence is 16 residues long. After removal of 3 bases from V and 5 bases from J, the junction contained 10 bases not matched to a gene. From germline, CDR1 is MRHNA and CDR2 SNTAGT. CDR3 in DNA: TGTGCCAGCAGTGAAGAGGCTGGCGGGGGGGCGGAGACCCAGTACTTC. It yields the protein CASSEEAGGGAETQYF.

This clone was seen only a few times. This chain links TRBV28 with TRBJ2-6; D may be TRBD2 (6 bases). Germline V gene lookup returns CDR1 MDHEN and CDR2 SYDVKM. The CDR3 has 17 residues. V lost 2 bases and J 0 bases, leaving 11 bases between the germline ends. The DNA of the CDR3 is TGTGCCAGCAGTTTAACGGGGGTTGCCTCTGGGGCCAACGTCCTGACTTTC. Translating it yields CASSLTGVASGANVLTF.

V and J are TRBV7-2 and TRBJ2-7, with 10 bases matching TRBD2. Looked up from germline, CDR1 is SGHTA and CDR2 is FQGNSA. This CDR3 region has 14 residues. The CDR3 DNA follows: TGTGCACAAAAGGGACTAGCGTTGCCCTACGAGCAGTACTTC. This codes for CAQKGLALPYEQYF. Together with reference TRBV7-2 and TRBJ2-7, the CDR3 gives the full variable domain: GAGVSQSPSNKVTEKGKDVELRCDPISGHTALYWYRQSLGQGLEFLIYFQGNSAPDKSGLPSDRFSAERTGGSVSTLTIQRTQQEDSAVYLCAQKGLALPYEQYFGPGTRLTVT.

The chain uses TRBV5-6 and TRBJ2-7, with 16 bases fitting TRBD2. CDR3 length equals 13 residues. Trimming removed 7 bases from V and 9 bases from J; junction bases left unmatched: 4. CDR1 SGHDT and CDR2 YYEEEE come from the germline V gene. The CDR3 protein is CASGTSGGALQYF. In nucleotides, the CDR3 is TGTGCCAGCGGGACTAGCGGGGGGGCTCTGCAGTACTTC.

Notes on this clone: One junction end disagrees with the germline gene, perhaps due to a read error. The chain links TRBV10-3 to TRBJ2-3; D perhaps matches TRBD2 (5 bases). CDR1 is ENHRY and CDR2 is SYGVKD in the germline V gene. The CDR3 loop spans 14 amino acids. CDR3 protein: CAISDTPPGYTEYF. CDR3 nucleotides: TGTGCCATCAGTGATACCCCCCCGGGGTATACGGAGTATTTT.

The CDR3: CASSFDREAGNTIYF. CDR3 DNA: TGTGCCAGCAGTTTTGACAGGGAAGCTGGAAACACCATATATTTT. This rearrangement joins TRBV2 to TRBJ1-3; 7 positions agree with TRBD1. Per the germline V gene, CDR1 is SNHLY and CDR2 is FYNNEI. This CDR3 has 15 amino acids. After removal of 5 bases from V and 2 bases from J, the junction contained 6 bases not matched to a gene.

The CDR3 coding sequence is TGTGCCAGCAGCCGACCTGCCGTCTGGCGGGAGTGGTACAATGAGCAGTTCTTC. This encodes CASSRPAVWREWYNEQFF. V and J are TRBV7-8 and TRBJ2-1; TRBD2 agrees at 7 bases. The length of the CDR3 is 18 residues. V shed 5 bases and J 4 bases; nucleotides not matched to a gene: 17. Germline CDR1 and CDR2: SGHVS and FQNEAQ.

CDR3 amino acids: CASSLGGTRSIEQFF. For the CDR3, the DNA is TGTGCCAGCAGCTTAGGCGGGACTAGATCAATTGAGCAGTTCTTC. The chain recombines TRBV7-9 with TRBJ2-1, with 8 bases aligning to TRBD2. The CDR3 is 15 residues long. CDR1 and CDR2 from the germline V gene are SEHNR and FQNEAQ (reference sequence). Trimming removed 1 base from V and 9 bases from J; junction bases left unmatched: 8.

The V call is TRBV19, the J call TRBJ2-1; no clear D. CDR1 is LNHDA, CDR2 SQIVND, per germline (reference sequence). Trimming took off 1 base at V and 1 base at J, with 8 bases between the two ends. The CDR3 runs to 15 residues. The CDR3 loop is CASSIVVNSYNEQFF. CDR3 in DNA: TGTGCCAGTAGTATAGTTGTCAATTCCTACAATGAGCAGTTCTTC.

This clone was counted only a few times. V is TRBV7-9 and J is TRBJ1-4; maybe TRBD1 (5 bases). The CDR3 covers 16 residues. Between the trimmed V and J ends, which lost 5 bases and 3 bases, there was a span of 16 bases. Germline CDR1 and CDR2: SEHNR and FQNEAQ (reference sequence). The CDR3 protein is CASSHRDSGANEKLFF. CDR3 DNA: TGTGCCAGCAGCCACCGGGACTCCGGAGCTAATGAAAAACTGTTTTTT.

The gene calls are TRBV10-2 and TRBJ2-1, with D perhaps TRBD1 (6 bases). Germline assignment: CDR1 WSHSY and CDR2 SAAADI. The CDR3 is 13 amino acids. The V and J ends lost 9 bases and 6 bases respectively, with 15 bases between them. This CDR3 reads CASKQGYANEQFF. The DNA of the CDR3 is TGCGCCAGTAAACAGGGTTACGCCAATGAGCAGTTCTTC.

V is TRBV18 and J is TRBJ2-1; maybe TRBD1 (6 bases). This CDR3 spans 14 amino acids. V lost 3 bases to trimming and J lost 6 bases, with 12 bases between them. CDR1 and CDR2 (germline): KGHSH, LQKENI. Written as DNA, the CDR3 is TGTGCCAGCTCACCCCTACAGGGTTTCAATGAGCAGTTCTTC. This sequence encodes CASSPLQGFNEQFF.

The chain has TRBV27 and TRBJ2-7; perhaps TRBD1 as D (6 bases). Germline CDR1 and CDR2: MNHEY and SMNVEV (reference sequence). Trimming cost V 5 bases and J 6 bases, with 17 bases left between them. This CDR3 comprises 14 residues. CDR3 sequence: CASSRYRAGSEQYF. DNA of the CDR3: TGTGCCAGCAGTCGCTACAGGGCAGGATCCGAGCAGTACTTC.

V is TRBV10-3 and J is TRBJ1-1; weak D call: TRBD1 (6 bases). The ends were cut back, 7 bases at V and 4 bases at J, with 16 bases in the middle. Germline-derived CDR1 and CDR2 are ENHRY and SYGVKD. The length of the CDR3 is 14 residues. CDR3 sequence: CAIKMAGDGTEAFF. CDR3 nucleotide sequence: TGTGCCATCAAAATGGCAGGGGATGGCACTGAAGCTTTCTTT.

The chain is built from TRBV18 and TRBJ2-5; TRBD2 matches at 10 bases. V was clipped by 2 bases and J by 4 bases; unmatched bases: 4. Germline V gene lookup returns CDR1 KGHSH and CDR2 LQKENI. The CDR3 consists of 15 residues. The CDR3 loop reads CASSPNPSGGETQYF. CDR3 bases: TGTGCCAGCTCACCAAATCCTAGCGGGGGAGAGACCCAGTACTTC.